The rows below give T cell receptor beta chains drawn from one sample of a study of T cell repertoires in cytomegalovirus infection. Antigens of these TCRs are unknown. Each CDR3 protein gets one entry after TCRdb re-called the reads with MiXCR. The data show 45,000 to 60,000 distinct CDR3 sequences, with about 18% seen just once and under 75% held by the top ten. The specimen was CD8+ T cells from cultured PBMCs, collected from culture after CMV antigen stimulation. The receptor source for this set is a human donor in good health (CMV status not recorded). Some clones in this sample may be carry-over from other donors' samples. Both conserved end residues are part of each CDR3. D genes are given only for firm matches. Expanded clones get a size class; other rows say once, few or many, or leave the size out.

-,few,TRBV5-1,TRBJ1-6,CASSLFGSSYNSPLHF,TGCGCCAGCAGCTTGTTCGGCTCCTCCTATAATTCACCCCTCCACTTT
-,few,TRBV7-2,TRBJ2-4,CASSPGKNIQYF,TGTGCCAGCAGCCCCGGCAAAAACATTCAGTACTTC
TRBD1,few,TRBV28,TRBJ2-7,CASSDRDPYEQYF,TGTGCCAGCAGTGACAGGGATCCCTACGAGCAGTACTTC
TRBD1,-,TRBV6-2/TRBV6-3,TRBJ1-5,CASNDRGDQPQHF,TGTGCCAGCAACGACAGGGGGGATCAGCCCCAGCATTTT
-,few,TRBV5-4,TRBJ2-2,CASSDRDSSTGELFF,TGTGCCAGCAGTGACAGGGACTCGAGCACCGGGGAGCTGTTTTTT
-,-,TRBV12-3/TRBV12-4,TRBJ1-2,CASSLVAQDGYTF,TGTGCCAGCAGTTTAGTAGCCCAAGATGGCTACACCTTC
-,-,TRBV7-6,TRBJ2-6,CASSLIDSSGANVLTF,TGTGCCAGCAGCTTAATTGACAGCTCTGGGGCCAACGTCCTGACTTTC
-,many,TRBV7-8,TRBJ2-7,CASSLGRDGDEQYF,TGTGCCAGCAGCTTGGGCCGCGATGGGGACGAGCAGTACTTC
TRBD1,many,TRBV7-2,TRBJ2-7,CASSLAGLGGDRDYEQYF,TGTGCCAGCAGCTTAGCGGGTCTAGGGGGCGATCGGGACTACGAGCAGTACTTC
TRBD1,-,TRBV20-1,TRBJ2-3,CSATSQTGVDTQYF,TGCAGTGCCACGTCCCAGACAGGGGTAGATACGCAGTATTTT
-,-,TRBV7-9,TRBJ2-1,CASSGRSGSSYNEQFF,TGTGCCAGCAGCGGACGCAGTGGGAGCTCCTACAATGAGCAGTTCTTC
-,few,TRBV3-1,TRBJ1-2,CASSQGGTRSGYTF,TGTGCCAGCAGCCAAGGAGGGACCCGAAGCGGCTACACCTTC
-,few,TRBV4-1,TRBJ2-7,CASSQGTGTIYEQYF,TGCGCCAGCAGCCAAGGAACAGGGACCATCTACGAGCAGTACTTC
-,-,TRBV12-3/TRBV12-4,TRBJ2-2,CASSHTTGSGELFF,TGTGCCAGCAGCCATACCACAGGGTCCGGGGAGCTGTTTTTT
-,few,TRBV9,TRBJ1-1,CASSATSNTEAFF,TGTGCCAGCAGCGCTACATCGAACACTGAAGCTTTCTTT
-,few,TRBV19,TRBJ1-1,CASSYGTEAFF,TGTGCCAGTAGCTATGGCACTGAAGCTTTCTTT
TRBD1,few,TRBV19,TRBJ1-5,CASSSGTGGGQPQHF,TGTGCCAGTAGTTCCGGGACAGGGGGAGGACAGCCCCAGCATTTT
-,few,TRBV5-6,TRBJ2-7,CASSLGRLYEQYF,TGTGCCAGCAGCTTGGGTCGGTTGTACGAGCAGTACTTC
-,few,TRBV7-8,TRBJ1-1,CASSLASRGSTEAFF,TGTGCCAGCAGCTTAGCATCAAGGGGTTCGACTGAAGCTTTCTTT
-,few,TRBV6-1,TRBJ2-7,CASSVRLWQYF,TGTGCCAGCAGTGTCCGGCTCTGGCAGTACTTC
TRBD2,-,TRBV3-1,TRBJ2-5,CASSPGLAGAYGETQYF,TGTGCCAGCAGCCCGGGACTAGCGGGGGCCTATGGGGAGACCCAGTACTTC
-,many,TRBV7-9,TRBJ2-1,CASRDLDNEQFF,TGTGCCAGCAGGGATTTAGACAATGAGCAGTTCTTC
-,few,TRBV12-3/TRBV12-4,TRBJ1-5,CASSLGTPSAQHF,TGTGCCAGCAGTTTAGGGACACCTTCTGCCCAGCATTTT
-,-,TRBV12-3/TRBV12-4,TRBJ2-7,CASSLGVSEQYF,TGTGCCAGCAGTTTAGGGGTTTCCGAGCAGTACTTC
-,few,TRBV7-2,TRBJ2-4,CASSPGQTAKNIQYF,TGTGCCAGCAGCCCGGGGCAGACGGCCAAAAACATTCAGTACTTC
-,-,TRBV7-3,TRBJ2-5,CASSLTTGIQETQYF,TGTGCCAGCAGCTTAACGACCGGCATCCAAGAGACCCAGTACTTC
-,few,TRBV4-3,TRBJ2-7,CASSPRGVNEQYF,TGCGCCAGCAGCCCCCGGGGCGTAAACGAGCAGTACTTC
TRBD2,few,TRBV11-2,TRBJ2-1,CASSFLLAGGSPEQFF,TGTGCCAGCAGCTTCCTTCTAGCGGGAGGATCTCCTGAGCAGTTCTTC
TRBD1,-,TRBV28,TRBJ1-2,CASSPWDSHNYGYTF,TGTGCCAGCAGTCCCTGGGACAGCCATAACTATGGCTACACCTTC
TRBD2,-,TRBV7-2,TRBJ2-7,CASSRTSGGAIGDEQYF,TGTGCCAGCAGCCGGACTAGCGGGGGGGCGATCGGGGACGAGCAGTACTTC
TRBD1,-,TRBV6-1,TRBJ2-5,CASSDLDREQETQYF,TGTGCCAGCAGTGACCTAGACAGGGAACAAGAGACCCAGTACTTC
-,-,TRBV12-3/TRBV12-4,TRBJ2-7,CASSWTDSYEQYF,TGTGCCAGCAGTTGGACAGATTCCTACGAGCAGTACTTC
-,-,TRBV7-2,TRBJ2-7,CASSTYSLSSYEQYF,TGTGCCAGCAGCACATATAGCCTCTCGTCCTACGAGCAGTACTTC
-,-,TRBV6-1,TRBJ1-5,CASKTRVASNQPQHF,TGTGCCAGCAAAACCAGGGTAGCAAGCAATCAGCCCCAGCATTTT
-,many,TRBV11-2,TRBJ1-2,CASSLDRGYGYTF,TGTGCCAGCAGCTTAGATAGGGGCTATGGCTACACCTTC
-,few,TRBV7-2,TRBJ2-5,CASSLRIDPETQYF,TGTGCCAGCAGCTTACGCATCGACCCTGAGACCCAGTACTTC
-,-,TRBV7-6,TRBJ1-4,CASSPSGEDGHRKLFF,TGTGCCAGCAGCCCCTCAGGAGAGGACGGCCATAGAAAACTGTTTTTT
-,few,TRBV7-2,TRBJ2-7,CASSPHPGGYEQYF,TGTGCCAGCAGCCCTCATCCTGGGGGTTACGAGCAGTACTTC
TRBD2,few,TRBV10-3,TRBJ2-7,CAISEHPSGTDNTYEQYF,TGTGCCATCAGTGAGCACCCTAGCGGGACAGATAATACCTACGAGCAGTACTTC
-,-,TRBV6-7,TRBJ1-6,CASPRQEQTNNSPLHF,TGTGCCAGCCCAAGGCAGGAACAGACCAATAATTCACCCCTCCACTTT
TRBD2,few,TRBV5-1,TRBJ2-5,CASSPAAGGETQYF,TGCGCCAGCAGCCCCGCAGCGGGGGGAGAGACCCAGTACTTC
TRBD2,-,TRBV7-2,TRBJ2-3,CASSSSGGTDTQYF,TGTGCCAGCAGTTCTAGCGGGGGGACAGATACGCAGTATTTT
-,many,TRBV19,TRBJ2-1,CASSMGPSSYNEQFF,TGTGCCAGTAGTATGGGACCCAGCTCCTACAATGAGCAGTTCTTC
-,-,TRBV24-1,TRBJ2-1,CATSVGANEQFF,TGTGCCACCAGTGTTGGAGCGAATGAGCAGTTCTTC
-,-,TRBV10-3,TRBJ2-3,CAIGDSVDTQYF,TGTGCCATCGGGGATAGCGTGGATACGCAGTATTTT
TRBD1,-,TRBV20-1,TRBJ2-7,CSARAPGQGYEQYF,TGCAGTGCTAGAGCACCTGGACAGGGTTACGAGCAGTACTTC
TRBD2,few,TRBV15,TRBJ2-1,CATSRAGEGSGSYNEQFF,TGTGCCACCAGCAGAGCAGGAGAGGGTAGCGGGTCCTACAATGAGCAGTTCTTC
TRBD2,few,TRBV7-6,TRBJ2-1,CASSSRTSGSSHNEQFF,TGTGCCAGCAGCTCCCGGACTAGCGGGAGCTCTCACAATGAGCAGTTCTTC
-,-,TRBV7-9,TRBJ1-2,CASSLSGGGYGYTF,TGTGCCAGCAGCTTATCCGGCGGTGGTTATGGCTACACCTTC
TRBD1,few,TRBV28,TRBJ2-7,CASSPGQGGYEQYF,TGTGCCAGCAGCCCAGGACAGGGTGGCTACGAGCAGTACTTC
TRBD2,-,TRBV5-4,TRBJ2-7,CASSRGGGASYEQYF,TGTGCCAGCAGCCGGGGGGGCGGTGCCTCCTACGAGCAGTACTTC
TRBD1,few,TRBV14,TRBJ1-2,CASSQDSGTVARTGYTF,TGTGCCAGCAGCCAAGATTCGGGGACAGTGGCGAGGACCGGCTACACCTTC
-,few,TRBV7-6,TRBJ2-7,CASSLRLPGHQGLGYEQYF,TGTGCCAGCAGCTTACGCCTCCCGGGACACCAAGGGCTGGGCTACGAGCAGTACTTC
-,few,TRBV7-7,TRBJ2-5,CASSPGFGGETQYF,TGTGCCAGCAGCCCGGGGTTTGGGGGTGAGACCCAGTACTTC
TRBD1,-,TRBV7-9,TRBJ1-1,CASSGQGETEAFF,TGTGCCAGCAGCGGACAGGGGGAGACTGAAGCTTTCTTT
-,few,TRBV7-2,TRBJ2-6,CASTPGGQRYSGANVLTF,TGTGCCAGCACCCCCGGAGGACAGAGATACTCTGGGGCCAACGTCCTGACTTTC
-,-,TRBV25-1,TRBJ1-2,CASRSAFGERGYGYTF,TGTGCCAGCAGGTCCGCGTTCGGGGAGAGGGGCTATGGCTACACCTTC
TRBD2,few,TRBV27,TRBJ2-7,CVGRRGGEVGEQYF,TGTGTCGGACGACGGGGGGGAGAGGTTGGCGAGCAGTACTTC
-,few,TRBV7-2,TRBJ2-1,CASQGDHEQFF,TGTGCCAGCCAAGGCGACCATGAGCAGTTCTTC
-,few,TRBV19,TRBJ1-5,CASSIIRDTNQPQHF,TGTGCCAGTAGTATTATCCGGGACACCAATCAGCCCCAGCATTTT